A selection of T cell receptor beta chains follows, all from one sample in a study of Graves' ophthalmopathy and Graves' hyperthyroidism. TCRdb itself ran the multiplex PCR reads through MiXCR, one entry per CDR3 protein. The top ten hold more than 2.5% of the sample, which has over 650,000 distinct CDR3 sequences, approximately 39% seen once. Sample: peripheral blood. The receptors stem from an adult man with Graves' ophthalmopathy. Each CDR3 is given with its conserved first and last residue. Each record gives: J gene, clone size, D gene, V gene, CDR3 protein, CDR3 DNA. The D gene is left open where the match is weak. Expanded clones are given a class, and other clones once, few, many or no size at all.

TRBJ2-2,-,-,TRBV12-3/TRBV12-4,CASSFRGGGELFF,TGTGCCAGCAGTTTTCGCGGAGGCGGGGAGCTGTTTTTT
TRBJ2-1,-,-,TRBV29-1,CSVPRSNEQFF,TGCAGCGTTCCCCGGAGCAATGAGCAGTTCTTC
TRBJ1-2,few,-,TRBV20-1,CSARVTGANYGYTF,TGCAGTGCTAGAGTAACAGGTGCTAACTATGGCTACACCTTC
TRBJ1-5,-,-,TRBV2,CASKWRAGVGGNQPQHF,TGTGCCAGCAAATGGCGAGCGGGAGTAGGTGGCAATCAGCCCCAGCATTTT
TRBJ1-1,many,-,TRBV7-9,CASSPYYVGVDTEAFF,TGTGCCAGCAGCCCATACTATGTTGGGGTGGACACTGAAGCTTTCTTT
TRBJ1-5,-,TRBD1,TRBV7-2,CASSLEGQHNQPQHF,TGTGCCAGCAGCTTAGAGGGACAGCACAATCAGCCCCAGCATTTT
TRBJ2-5,-,TRBD1,TRBV7-2,CASSIAGTGGTMTQYF,TGTGCCAGTAGTATTGCAGGGACAGGGGGGACGATGACCCAGTACTTC
TRBJ2-7,-,TRBD2,TRBV5-1,CASSQWTSGIDEQYF,TGCGCCAGCAGCCAATGGACTAGCGGGATAGACGAGCAGTACTTC
TRBJ1-2,-,TRBD1,TRBV12-3/TRBV12-4,CASSFDRGGTNYGYTF,TGTGCCAGCAGTTTCGACAGGGGAGGTACTAACTATGGCTACACCTTC
TRBJ1-1,many,TRBD1,TRBV7-9,CASSVTGGRDTEAFF,TGTGCCAGCAGCGTCACAGGGGGCCGTGACACTGAAGCTTTCTTT
TRBJ2-7,-,TRBD1,TRBV11-1,CASSDSWTGLSTYEQYF,TGTGCCAGCAGCGATTCTTGGACAGGACTCTCTACCTACGAGCAGTACTTC
TRBJ1-1,many,-,TRBV7-8,CASSLGRSEAFF,TGTGCCAGCAGCTTGGGACGTAGTGAAGCTTTCTTT
TRBJ2-3,few,TRBD2,TRBV2,CASSGLAGGLPDTQYF,TGTGCCAGCAGTGGGCTAGCGGGGGGGCTTCCTGATACGCAGTATTTT
TRBJ2-1,-,TRBD1,TRBV25-1,CASMGGQGHGNEQFF,TGTGCCAGCATGGGGGGACAGGGGCATGGGAATGAGCAGTTCTTC
TRBJ2-5,-,-,TRBV2,CASSGSGQPQETQYF,TGTGCCAGCAGTGGGTCGGGACAACCACAAGAGACCCAGTACTTC
TRBJ1-6,-,-,TRBV25-1,CASKWGSENSPLHF,TGTGCCAGCAAGTGGGGGTCGGAAAATTCACCCCTCCACTTT
TRBJ1-5,many,-,TRBV19,CASEGHNGNQPQHF,TGTGCCAGCGAGGGACATAATGGCAATCAGCCCCAGCATTTT
TRBJ2-5,-,-,TRBV7-2,CASSSLPPGYF,TGTGCCAGCAGCTCCCTGCCCCCGGGGTACTTC
TRBJ2-2,-,TRBD2,TRBV7-9,CASSLAGGSELFF,TGTGCCAGCAGCTTAGCGGGAGGGTCGGAGCTGTTTTTT
TRBJ2-5,many,-,TRBV29-1,CSVGRETQYF,TGCAGCGTTGGTCGAGAGACCCAGTACTTC
TRBJ2-7,-,TRBD1,TRBV6-5,CASSRQGARYDEQYF,TGTGCCAGCAGTAGACAGGGGGCGCGGTATGACGAGCAGTACTTC
TRBJ2-6,few,-,TRBV10-3,CAIMGGSGANVLTF,TGTGCCATCATGGGGGGCTCTGGGGCCAACGTCCTGACTTTC
TRBJ1-1,once,-,TRBV10-3,CASSYQGPTEAFF,TGTGCCAGCAGTTACCAGGGTCCCACTGAAGCTTTCTTT
TRBJ2-6,-,-,TRBV7-9,CASNPIGAGANVLTF,TGTGCCAGCAACCCCATCGGGGCAGGGGCCAACGTCCTGACTTTC
TRBJ1-5,many,-,TRBV29-1,CSVRMGNQPQHF,TGCAGCGTTAGAATGGGGAATCAGCCCCAGCATTTT
TRBJ1-3,many,TRBD1,TRBV2,CASRTGGGNTIYF,TGTGCCAGCAGGACAGGGGGAGGAAACACCATATATTTT
TRBJ1-1,-,TRBD1,TRBV19,CASSIQGEGRASF,TGTGCCAGTAGTATACAGGGGGAAGGTCGGGCTTCCTTT
TRBJ2-5,-,TRBD2,TRBV2,CASSFTSGIIQETQYF,TGTGCCAGCAGTTTTACTAGCGGAATTATTCAAGAGACCCAGTACTTC
TRBJ2-7,-,-,TRBV10-3,CATQGKGSEQYF,TGTGCCACCCAGGGCAAGGGTTCCGAGCAGTACTTC